The clone carrying this T cell receptor beta chain has at least ten counts. Time point denoted: newly diagnosed GD, antithyroid drugs for less than 3 months. RNA from PBMCs was the source of the TCR library. The data are from a study of regulatory T cells in long-lasting Graves disease. Sequencing libraries for TCR beta were prepared with iRepertoire HTBI primers and Arm-PCR of CDR3 regions. TCRdb fed the multiplex PCR reads into MiXCR, producing one record per CDR3 protein. Among over 350,000 distinct CDR3 sequences, about 15% were seen once, and the ten largest hold about 7.8%. Germline V gives CDR1 LGHDT, CDR2 YNNKEL (reference sequence). This CDR3 has 14 residues. After removal of 5 bases from V and 7 bases from J, the junction contained 7 bases not matched to a gene. These data also formed part of another study, on T cells in Graves' hyperthyroidism and ophthalmopathy.

This rearrangement joins TRBV3-1 to TRBJ1-5; 8 bases map to TRBD1. This sequence was found in a woman between 35 and 50 years old with Graves disease. Specimen: peripheral blood mononuclear cells (PBMCs), collected at new diagnosis, from a patient treated with antithyroid drugs. The CDR3 sequence: CASSLRTGNQPQHF. CDR3 nucleotide sequence: TGTGCCAGCAGCTTGAGGACAGGGAACCAGCCCCAGCATTTT.